The T cell receptor (beta chain) described here comes from a study of cytomegalovirus exposure and HLA in healthy donors. Study as a whole: HLA-typed donors contributed 65 million to 85 million unique TCRs, which were held in an early data release. The study placed about four fifths of its 350 to 400 genotyped donors in the Caucasian-associated ancestry cluster.

The CDR3 spans 13 residues. Trimming left V 2 bases short and J 1 base short, with 6 bases between. The germline gives CDR1 MDHEN, CDR2 SYDVKM. 60 Vbeta and 13 Jbeta primers were used in PCR. Under the authors' procedure: In a later analysis, some 10 million of approximately 81 million unique beta chains occurred in at least two donors. The method was immunoSEQ multiplex PCR; TCRdb's version includes in-frame clones alone and lacks a portion of them. The V and J calls and clone size come from that table; D and trimming were worked out from the DNA. Of about 130,000 clones in the sample, around two thirds were seen once.

This TCR derives from a man younger than 35 in good health and CMV-seropositive. The specimen sequenced was PBMCs. The chain employs TRBV28 and TRBJ2-7; D is unresolved. In nucleotides, the CDR3 is TGTGCCAGCAGTTTAGGCCGATCCTACGAGCAGTACTTC. Protein product: CASSLGRSYEQYF.